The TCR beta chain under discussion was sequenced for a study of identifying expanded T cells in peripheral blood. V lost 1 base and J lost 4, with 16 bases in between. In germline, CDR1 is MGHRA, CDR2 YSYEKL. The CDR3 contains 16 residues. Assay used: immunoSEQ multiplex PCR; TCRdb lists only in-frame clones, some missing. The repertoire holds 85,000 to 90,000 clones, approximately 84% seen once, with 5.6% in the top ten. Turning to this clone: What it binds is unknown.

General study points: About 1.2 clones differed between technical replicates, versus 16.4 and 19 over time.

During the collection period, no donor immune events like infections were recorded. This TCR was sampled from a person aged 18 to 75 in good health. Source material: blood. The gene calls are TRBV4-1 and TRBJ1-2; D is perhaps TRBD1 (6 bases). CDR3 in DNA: TGCGCCAGCAGCCAAGTCGCGAACAGGGCACCCTATGGCTACACCTTC. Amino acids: CASSQVANRAPYGYTF.